Listed below are T cell receptor beta chains from one sample, sequenced in a study of blood T cell repertoires in COVID-19. TCRdb's copy holds only in-frame clones and misses some; the assay was immunoSEQ multiplex PCR. This table has some 160,000 clones, 80% to 90% appearing once. The specimen was peripheral blood. Receptors originate from a man aged 55-75 years with acute or convalescent COVID-19. The CDR3 runs from the conserved cysteine through the conserved F or W. Each record gives: D gene, clone size, J gene, V gene, CDR3 protein, CDR3 DNA. A D gene is named only where the DNA matches it firmly. Only part of the rows carry a size: once, few, many, or a class if the clone is expanded.

>.|.|TRBJ1-1|TRBV7-9
CASSFQAGRGEAFF
TGTGCCAGCAGCTTTCAGGCGGGGAGAGGTGAAGCTTTCTTT
>.|once|TRBJ1-5|TRBV12-5
CASGLLTGRNQPQHF
TGTGCTAGTGGTTTGTTGACAGGACGTAATCAGCCCCAGCATTTT
>TRBD1|few|TRBJ2-2|TRBV5-1
CASSQGTGTGELFF
TGCGCCAGCAGCCAAGGGACAGGCACCGGGGAGCTGTTTTTT
>.|.|TRBJ2-3|TRBV7-9
CASSLASGADTQYF
TGTGCCAGCAGCTTAGCGTCAGGTGCAGATACGCAGTATTTT
>TRBD1|.|TRBJ1-1|TRBV19
CASTDRGGTEAFF
TGTGCCAGTACCGACAGGGGAGGAACTGAAGCTTTCTTT
>TRBD1|.|TRBJ1-5|TRBV18
CASDAQGARGNQPQHF
TGTGCCAGCGACGCCCAGGGGGCGAGGGGCAATCAGCCCCAGCATTTT
>.|once|TRBJ1-2|TRBV2
CASSETGWAYGYTF
TGTGCCAGCAGTGAAACTGGATGGGCCTATGGCTACACCTTC
>.|.|TRBJ1-6|TRBV19
CASSKSQDNSLPLHF
TGTGCCAGTAGTAAGTCGCAAGACAACAGTTTACCCCTCCACTTT
>TRBD2|.|TRBJ2-7|TRBV4-3
CASSQDRGSGVLYEQYF
TGCGCCAGCAGCCAAGATCGCGGTAGCGGGGTTCTATACGAGCAGTACTTC
>TRBD2|.|TRBJ2-2|TRBV11-2
CASSLRLAGGPNTGELFF
TGTGCCAGCAGCTTACGGCTAGCGGGGGGCCCAAACACCGGGGAGCTGTTTTTT
>TRBD2|.|TRBJ2-1|TRBV11-2
CASSARIAGAYNEQFF
TGTGCCAGCAGCGCGCGCATAGCGGGCGCCTACAATGAGCAGTTCTTC
>.|.|TRBJ2-2|TRBV27
CASSRNQMAGSPTRAGELFF
TGTGCCAGCAGCCGAAATCAAATGGCCGGGTCTCCCACACGAGCCGGGGAGCTGTTTTTT
>.|few|TRBJ1-5|TRBV7-9
CASSLVGQQPQHF
TGTGCCAGCAGCTTAGTAGGACAGCAGCCCCAGCATTTT
>TRBD2|.|TRBJ2-3|TRBV12-5
CASGLVSGGSDTQYF
TGTGCTAGTGGTTTGGTTAGCGGGGGTTCAGATACGCAGTATTTT
>TRBD1|.|TRBJ2-1|TRBV6-5
CASRLGGQGDNEQFF
TGTGCCAGCCGTTTGGGGGGACAGGGTGACAATGAGCAGTTCTTC
>TRBD2|once|TRBJ2-7|TRBV3-1/TRBV3-2
CASSPPGLAGKAHYEQYF
TGTGCCAGCAGCCCCCCGGGACTAGCGGGGAAGGCCCACTACGAGCAGTACTTC
>.|.|TRBJ2-1|TRBV27
CASSSDWSSYNEQFF
TGTGCCAGCAGTTCAGACTGGAGCTCCTACAATGAGCAGTTCTTC
>.|.|TRBJ2-3|TRBV15
CATSGQRAHTQYF
TGTGCCACCAGCGGCCAGAGAGCGCATACGCAGTATTTT
>TRBD1|.|TRBJ1-2|TRBV7-9
CASSPRTGEQITNYGYTF
TGTGCCAGCAGCCCAAGGACAGGAGAGCAGATAACTAACTATGGCTACACCTTC
>TRBD1|.|TRBJ1-1|TRBV18
CASSPPGQGATEAFF
TGTGCCAGCTCACCTCCGGGACAGGGGGCCACTGAAGCTTTCTTT
>.|.|TRBJ2-7|TRBV5-1
CASSSEGYEQYF
TGCGCCAGCAGCTCTGAGGGATACGAGCAGTACTTC
>TRBD1|few|TRBJ1-2|TRBV7-2
CASSLEGASTNYGYTF
TGTGCCAGCAGCTTAGAGGGGGCTTCCACTAACTATGGCTACACCTTC
>TRBD1|.|TRBJ1-5|TRBV7-8
CASSPEGIQGFGNQPQHF
TGTGCCAGCAGCCCCGAGGGAATACAGGGGTTTGGAAATCAGCCCCAGCATTTT